This entry lists 14 T cell receptor beta chains sequenced from one sample in a study of identical twins. TCRdb re-called the 5' RACE reads with MiXCR, one entry per CDR3 protein. This repertoire shows about 530,000 distinct CDR3 sequences, over 12% found once; its top ten account for 0.44%. These data were likewise used in another study, on yellow fever vaccine responses in identical twins.

The sequencing input was CD4+ T cells sorted from blood. The receptors stem from a young woman in good health.

The chain links TRBV12-3 or TRBV12-4 to TRBJ1-1; D is possibly TRBD1 (5 bases). The CDR3 consists of 14 residues. Trimming took off 6 bases at V and 1 base at J, with 12 bases between the two ends. The CDR3 spells CASRLQDANTEAFF. DNA of the CDR3: TGTGCCAGCAGACTACAGGATGCGAACACTGAAGCTTTCTTT.

Many counts were recorded for this clonotype. The chain employs TRBV28 and TRBJ2-1, with 7 bases fitting TRBD2. The CDR3 length is 16 residues. Germline CDR1 reads MDHEN; CDR2 reads SYDVKM. Unmatched junction bases numbered 11, after V lost 4 bases and J lost 5 bases. The CDR3 DNA is TGTGCCAGCAGTTCCGGAGCGGGAAGGAGACACAATGAGCAGTTCTTC. This codes for CASSSGAGRRHNEQFF. Complete variable domain (other parts from reference TRBV28 and TRBJ2-1): DVKVTQSSRYLVKRTGEKVFLECVQDMDHENMFWYRQDPGLGLRLIYFSYDVKMKEKGDIPEGYSVSREKKERFSLILESASTNQTSMYLCASSSGAGRRHNEQFFGPGTRLTVL.

In its sample, this clonotype was seen a few times. The gene calls are TRBV11-2 and TRBJ1-6; 10 bases align to TRBD1. From germline, CDR1 is SGHAT and CDR2 FQNNGV. V shed 0 bases and J 9 bases; nucleotides not matched to a gene: 2. The CDR3 has 15 amino acids. The CDR3 here is CASSLEGTGASPLHF. CDR3 nucleotide sequence: TGTGCCAGCAGCTTAGAGGGGACAGGGGCTTCACCCCTCCACTTT.

The chain recombines TRBV5-6 with TRBJ1-4; no clear D gene. V was clipped by 0 bases and J by 4 bases, with 4 bases between them. This CDR3 has 13 amino acids. Germline V lookup: CDR1 SGHDT, CDR2 YYEEEE. The CDR3 nucleotides are TGTGCCAGCAGCTTGGCTCTTAATGAAAAACTGTTTTTT. It specifies CASSLALNEKLFF.

This clonotype has only a few counts. This chain joins TRBV11-2 and TRBJ1-4; no definite D call. Looked up from germline, CDR1 is SGHAT and CDR2 is FQNNGV. CDR3 length equals 12 residues. Trimming took 5 bases from V and 8 from J, leaving 9 bases between them. CDR3: CASSHLREKLFF. CDR3 DNA: TGTGCCAGCAGCCACTTGAGGGAAAAACTGTTTTTT.

This clonotype was recorded many times. The J gene is TRBJ1-1, the V gene TRBV5-4, with a tentative D call TRBD1 (5 bases). The CDR3 loop spans 14 amino acids. Germline values: CDR1 SGHNT, CDR2 YYREEE (reference sequence). The V end lost 3 bases, the J end lost 0 bases, and 9 bases lay between the germline ends. CDR3: CASSSGRMNTEAFF. CDR3 bases: TGTGCCAGCAGCTCGGGACGGATGAACACTGAAGCTTTCTTT. The full variable domain, completed using reference TRBV5-4 and TRBJ1-1, is ETGVTQSPTHLIKTRGQQVTLRCSSQSGHNTVSWYQQALGQGPQFIFQYYREEENGRGNFPPRFSGLQFPNYSSELNVNALELDDSALYLCASSSGRMNTEAFFGQGTRLTVV.

This clonotype was detected once. This chain connects TRBV6-2 or TRBV6-3 to TRBJ2-1, with D perhaps TRBD2 (6 bases). The CDR3 sequence is 13 residues long. Germline CDR1 reads MNHEY; CDR2 reads SVGEGT. V was pared by 6 bases and J by 6 bases, with 12 bases between. The CDR3 protein is CASSRGLFNEQFF. CDR3 in DNA: TGTGCCAGCAGCCGCGGACTATTCAATGAGCAGTTCTTC.

This rearrangement joins TRBV5-1 to TRBJ2-3, with 10 bases fitting TRBD2. V gave up 4 bases and J gave up 2 bases; unmatched junction bases: 13. The CDR3 has 18 amino acids. Germline V gene lookup returns CDR1 SGHRS and CDR2 YFSETQ. CDR3 residues: CASSPGLASTRSTDTQYF. For the CDR3, the DNA is TGCGCCAGCAGCCCGGGACTAGCGTCTACGAGGTCCACAGATACGCAGTATTTT.

There are a few counts of this clonotype. The chain couples TRBV28 to TRBJ1-5; 7 bases match TRBD1. Germline CDR1 reads MDHEN; CDR2 reads SYDVKM. Trimming took 6 bases from V and 2 from J; bases not matched to a gene: 4. The CDR3 has 14 amino acids. The CDR3, as DNA: TGTGCCAGCAGCGACAGGGAGGGCAATCAGCCCCAGCATTTT. It translates to CASSDREGNQPQHF.

Ten or more counts support this clonotype. The chain carries TRBV29-1 and TRBJ1-2; TRBD1 aligns across 7 bases. V lost 0 bases, J lost 0 bases, and 7 bases stayed unmatched. The CDR3 length is 16 residues. Germline assignment: CDR1 SQVTM and CDR2 ANQGSEA. CDR3 bases: TGCAGCGTTGAAGATCGGGACAGATCAACTAACTATGGCTACACCTTC. Its protein product is CSVEDRDRSTNYGYTF. The full variable domain, with the rest looked up from reference TRBV29-1 and TRBJ1-2, is SAVISQKPSRDICQRGTSLTIQCQVDSQVTMMFWYRQQPGQSLTLIATANQGSEATYESGFVIDKFPISRPNLTFSTLTVSNMSPEDSSIYLCSVEDRDRSTNYGYTFGSGTRLTVV.

This clonotype was seen a handful of times. This sequence joins TRBV5-1 and TRBJ2-7, with D tentatively TRBD1 (5 bases). From germline, CDR1 is SGHRS and CDR2 YFSETQ. Trimming took 5 bases from V and 3 from J, leaving 9 bases between them. The CDR3 has 12 residues. In DNA, the CDR3 is TGCGCCAGCAGGGAGACAGACTACGAGCAGTACTTC. As protein: CASRETDYEQYF.

The V gene is TRBV20-1, the J gene TRBJ2-4; 7 nucleotides agree with TRBD1. This CDR3 region has 11 residues. Losses at the gene ends were 5 bases for V and 8 bases for J; bases not matched to a gene: 3. The germline CDR1 and CDR2 sequences are DFQATT and SNEGSKA (reference sequence). Here the CDR3 reads CSASDRDIQYF. CDR3 nucleotides: TGCAGTGCTTCCGACAGGGACATTCAGTACTTC.

This clonotype was counted only a few times. The chain employs TRBV20-1 and TRBJ2-3, with 8 bases that match TRBD2. Germline CDR1 reads DFQATT; CDR2 reads SNEGSKA (reference sequence). This CDR3 contains 10 residues. The CDR3 nucleotides are TGCCGGGGGGGGGTGAATACGCAGTATTTT. Translating gives CRGGVNTQYF.

A few counts support this clonotype. The V and J genes are TRBV6-1 and TRBJ2-3, with TRBD1 matching 8 bases. This CDR3 region has 14 residues. Germline V lookup: CDR1 MNHNS, CDR2 SASEGT. With 6 bases clipped from V and 1 base from J, the junction kept 3 bases outside the gene matches. The DNA for the CDR3 is TGTGCCAGCAGGCAGACAGGGGGCACAGATACGCAGTATTTT. Translating it yields CASRQTGGTDTQYF.